This passage covers 20 T cell receptor beta chains from one sample sequenced in a study of glioma-infiltrating T cells after dendritic cell vaccination. The assay was immunoSEQ multiplex PCR, and TCRdb's table has in-frame clones only and misses some. The data contain 72,000 or so clones, around 90% of them singletons. Time point of the sample: after dendritic cell vaccination, including at tumor progression/relapse. The specimen comprised blood, sampled after dendritic cell vaccination. The receptors derive from a human donor with glioblastoma.

The rearrangement uses TRBV12-5 and TRBJ1-1; D may be TRBD1 (6 bases). Per germline, CDR1 LGHNT and CDR2 FRNRAP. V lost 4 bases, J lost 6 bases, and 9 bases lay in between. There are 12 residues in the CDR3. The CDR3 region has the DNA TGTGCTAGTGGTTGGGAGGGGGCTGAAGCTTTCTTT. This codes for CASGWEGAEAFF. The entire variable domain, with the rest obtained from reference TRBV12-5 and TRBJ1-1, is as follows: DARVTQTPRHKVTEMGQEVTMRCQPILGHNTVFWYRQTMMQGLELLAYFRNRAPLDDSGMPKDRFSAEMPDATLATLKIQPSEPRDSAVYFCASGWEGAEAFFGQGTRLTVV.

The chain uses TRBV18 and TRBJ1-2, with 7 bases fitting TRBD1. Germline CDR1 and CDR2: KGHSH and LQKENI. The CDR3 runs to 13 residues. J was trimmed by 1 base and V by 6 bases; bases with no gene match: 2. DNA for the CDR3: TGTGCCAGCTCCGGACAGGTTAACTATGGCTACACCTTC. Encoded protein: CASSGQVNYGYTF.

The chain joins TRBV2 to TRBJ2-1; 7 positions agree with TRBD2. Germline CDR1 SNHLY, CDR2 FYNNEI. V gave up 7 bases and J gave up 7 bases; unmatched junction bases: 13. CDR3 length: 15 amino acids. CDR3 in DNA: TGTGCCAGCAAAAGGATGGGGGAGGGCCGGAATGAGCAGTTCTTC. It is translated as CASKRMGEGRNEQFF.

This chain links TRBV23-1 with TRBJ2-7; perhaps TRBD1 as D (6 bases). TRBV23-1 is classed as an ORF, of uncertain function. The CDR3 runs to 19 residues. Trimming shortened V by 0 bases and J by 2 bases, and 23 bases separated the two germline ends. CDR3 in amino acids: CASSQSGAFERGKAYEQYF. Here the CDR3 DNA reads TGCGCCAGCAGTCAATCGGGGGCCTTCGAAAGGGGCAAAGCCTACGAGCAGTACTTC.

V and J are TRBV6-5 and TRBJ2-3; maybe TRBD2 (6 bases). The ends were cut back, 2 bases at V and 2 bases at J, with 11 bases in the middle. This CDR3 is built from 15 residues. The germline V gene encodes CDR1 MNHEY and CDR2 SVGAGI. Written as DNA, the CDR3 is TGTGCCAGCAGTTACGGCGGGGCAGACACAGATACGCAGTATTTT. Protein: CASSYGGADTDTQYF.

This clone appeared once. The V and J genes are TRBV4-2 and TRBJ1-6, with a possible D match to TRBD1 (6 bases). The CDR3 loop spans 15 amino acids. Germline CDR1 and CDR2: LGHNA and YNFKEQ. The germline V and J ends were trimmed by 2 bases and 9 bases, with 14 bases remaining between them. The CDR3 region is CASSQSVGGSSPLHF. The CDR3 nucleotides read TGTGCCAGCAGCCAATCAGTAGGGGGAAGTTCACCCCTCCACTTT.

CDR3: CASSQAGTNPYEQYF. CDR3 DNA sequence: TGTGCCAGCAGCCAAGCCGGGACTAACCCCTACGAGCAGTACTTC. The chain carries TRBV4-2 and TRBJ2-7; 7 nucleotides line up with TRBD2. The CDR3 has 15 amino acids. After removal of 1 base from V and 2 bases from J, the junction contained 5 bases not matched to a gene. From germline, CDR1 is LGHNA and CDR2 YNFKEQ.

The V and J genes are TRBV11-3 and TRBJ2-5; 9 nucleotides agree with TRBD1. The closer fit of TRBJ2-7 to the DNA end suggests the J call may be wrong. The CDR3 is 14 amino acids. Germline lookup yields CDR1 SGHNT and CDR2 YENEEA. CDR3 region: CASSRKDRGYEQYF. CDR3 DNA sequence: TGTGCCAGCAGCCGTAAGGACAGGGGCTACGAGCAGTACTTC.

This clone appeared once. The chain recombines TRBV11-2 with TRBJ2-1; no clear D. The germline gives CDR1 SGHAT, CDR2 FQNNGV. This CDR3 has 14 amino acids. Trimming removed 0 bases at V and 4 bases at J, with 7 bases between. The CDR3 DNA sequence: TGTGCCAGCAGCTTAGATGCTAGATACAATGAGCAGTTCTTC. Translated: CASSLDARYNEQFF.

The chain joins TRBV5-1 to TRBJ2-3; 7 bases match TRBD1. CDR1 is SGHRS and CDR2 is YFSETQ in the germline V gene. J was trimmed by 1 base and V by 6 bases; bases with no gene match: 5. The CDR3 runs to 14 residues. For the CDR3, the DNA is TGCGCCAGCACCCCGACAGGGCGCACAGATACGCAGTATTTT. This codes for CASTPTGRTDTQYF.

J is TRBJ2-7 and V is TRBV7-9; 7 bases fit TRBD2. V shed 5 bases and J 0 bases; nucleotides not matched to a gene: 4. The CDR3 runs 14 residues. Germline CDR1 reads SEHNR; CDR2 reads FQNEAQ (reference sequence). Here the CDR3 DNA reads TGTGCCAGCAGCCCTTGGGGGGGCTCCTACGAGCAGTACTTC. It yields the protein CASSPWGGSYEQYF.

The rearrangement uses TRBV4-1 and TRBJ2-1; maybe TRBD2 (6 bases). The V and J ends lost 1 base and 8 bases respectively, with 15 bases between them. The length of the CDR3 is 15 residues. Germline CDR1 MGHRA, CDR2 YSYEKL. CDR3 nucleotides: TGCGCCAGCAGCCAAGGCACCCATAGCGGCGATGAGCAGTTCTTC. Amino acids: CASSQGTHSGDEQFF.

The chain combines TRBV18 with TRBJ1-2; D is possibly TRBD1 (5 bases). The V gene lost 2 bases and the J gene lost 6 bases, with 13 bases spanning the gap. This CDR3 is built from 14 residues. Germline V gene sequence: CDR1 KGHSH, CDR2 LQKENI. The CDR3, as DNA: TGTGCCAGCTCACCAGATGGGGAGGGGAATGGCTACACCTTC. Translated: CASSPDGEGNGYTF.

J is TRBJ2-1 and V is TRBV5-1; D gene ambiguous. Per the germline V gene, CDR1 is SGHRS and CDR2 is YFSETQ. The CDR3 has 14 residues. The ends were cut back, 0 bases at V and 7 bases at J, with 11 bases in the middle. The CDR3 here is CASSLEAVRNEQFF. In DNA, the CDR3 is TGCGCCAGCAGCTTGGAGGCAGTCAGGAATGAGCAGTTCTTC.

The rearrangement uses TRBV27 and TRBJ2-1, with 8 bases identical to TRBD2. CDR3 size: 14 residues. From germline, CDR1 is MNHEY and CDR2 SMNVEV (reference sequence). Trimming at V came to 6 bases and at J to 6 bases, leaving 7 bases not matched to a gene. The CDR3: CASRPGLGANEQFF. CDR3 DNA: TGTGCCAGCAGGCCGGGACTAGGGGCCAATGAGCAGTTCTTC.

The chain joins TRBV28 to TRBJ1-1; 9 nucleotides match TRBD1. The CDR3 runs 15 residues. V gave up 3 bases and J gave up 6 bases; unmatched junction bases: 8. Germline V gives CDR1 MDHEN, CDR2 SYDVKM. The CDR3 bases are TGTGCCAGCAGTTTCCACGGACAGGGGTCCCCTGAAGCTTTCTTT. Its translation is CASSFHGQGSPEAFF.

This rearrangement joins TRBV2 to TRBJ2-7; 7 bases line up with TRBD1. Losses at the gene ends were 6 bases for V and 2 bases for J; bases not matched to a gene: 7. CDR3 length equals 14 residues. The germline gives CDR1 SNHLY, CDR2 FYNNEI. CDR3 residues: CASSVQGPTYEQYF. CDR3 sequence (DNA): TGTGCCAGCAGCGTACAGGGGCCTACCTACGAGCAGTACTTC.

This clone was seen once. The chain employs TRBV19 and TRBJ2-1; 7 bases fit TRBD1. V lost 5 bases, J lost 1 base, and 11 bases stayed unmatched. CDR3 length equals 17 residues. CDR1 LNHDA and CDR2 SQIVND come from the germline V gene (reference sequence). CDR3 sequence reads: CASSSPRRTGSYNEQFF. CDR3 nucleotides: TGTGCCAGTAGTTCTCCAAGACGGACAGGTTCCTACAATGAGCAGTTCTTC. The full variable domain, rest sourced from reference TRBV19 and TRBJ2-1, is DGGITQSPKYLFRKEGQNVTLSCEQNLNHDAMYWYRQDPGQGLRLIYYSQIVNDFQKGDIAEGYSVSREKKESFPLTVTSAQKNPTAFYLCASSSPRRTGSYNEQFFGPGTRLTVL.

This clone occurred a few times. V is TRBV6-5 and J is TRBJ2-3; 12 bases are a match to TRBD2. CDR3 length: 15 residues. The J segment lost 4 bases and the V segment lost 7 bases, leaving 6 bases of the junction unmatched. Looked up from germline, CDR1 is MNHEY and CDR2 is SVGAGI. The CDR3 protein is CASTPSGGGADTQYF. The CDR3 nucleotides are TGTGCCAGCACTCCTAGCGGGGGGGGCGCAGATACGCAGTATTTT.

The chain carries TRBV7-2 and TRBJ1-2; D is uncertain. The CDR3 consists of 15 residues. Trimming pared 1 base from V and 2 bases from J, leaving 11 bases between. CDR1 is SGHTA, CDR2 FQGNSA, per germline. Written as DNA, the CDR3 is TGTGCCAGCAGCTTAGATATAGTGTTGAACTATGGCTACACCTTC. Translated, it gives CASSLDIVLNYGYTF. Full variable domain (rest looked up from reference TRBV7-2 and TRBJ1-2): GAGVSQSPSNKVTEKGKDVELRCDPISGHTALYWYRQSLGQGLEFLIYFQGNSAPDKSGLPSDRFSAERTGGSVSTLTIQRTQQEDSAVYLCASSLDIVLNYGYTFGSGTRLTVV.